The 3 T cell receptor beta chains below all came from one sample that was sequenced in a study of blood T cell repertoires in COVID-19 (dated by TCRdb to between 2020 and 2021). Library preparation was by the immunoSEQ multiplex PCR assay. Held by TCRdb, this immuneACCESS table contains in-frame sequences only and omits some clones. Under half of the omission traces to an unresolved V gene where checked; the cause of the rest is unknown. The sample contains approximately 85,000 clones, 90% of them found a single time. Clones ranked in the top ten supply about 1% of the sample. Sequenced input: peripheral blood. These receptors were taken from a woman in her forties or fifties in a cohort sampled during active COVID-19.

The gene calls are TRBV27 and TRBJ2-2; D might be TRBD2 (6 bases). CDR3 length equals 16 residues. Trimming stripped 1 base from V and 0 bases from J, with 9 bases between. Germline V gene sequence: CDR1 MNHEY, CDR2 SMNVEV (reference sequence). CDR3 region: CASSLLAAPNTGELFF. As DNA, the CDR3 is TGTGCCAGCAGTTTATTAGCGGCCCCGAACACCGGGGAGCTGTTTTTT.

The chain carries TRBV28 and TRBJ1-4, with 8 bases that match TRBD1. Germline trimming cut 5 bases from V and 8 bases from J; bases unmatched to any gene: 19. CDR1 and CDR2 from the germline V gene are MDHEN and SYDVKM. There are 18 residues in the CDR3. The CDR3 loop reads CASSRQGAITTLGEKLFF. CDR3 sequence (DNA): TGTGCCAGCAGTCGGCAGGGGGCGATCACCACTTTAGGGGAAAAACTGTTTTTT.

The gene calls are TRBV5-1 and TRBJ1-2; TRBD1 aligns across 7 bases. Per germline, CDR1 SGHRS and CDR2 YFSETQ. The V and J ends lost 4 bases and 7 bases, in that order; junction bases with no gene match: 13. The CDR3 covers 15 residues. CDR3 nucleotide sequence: TGCGCCAGCAGCCCCCAGACAGGGACGTCGGGTGGCTACACCTTC. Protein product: CASSPQTGTSGGYTF.